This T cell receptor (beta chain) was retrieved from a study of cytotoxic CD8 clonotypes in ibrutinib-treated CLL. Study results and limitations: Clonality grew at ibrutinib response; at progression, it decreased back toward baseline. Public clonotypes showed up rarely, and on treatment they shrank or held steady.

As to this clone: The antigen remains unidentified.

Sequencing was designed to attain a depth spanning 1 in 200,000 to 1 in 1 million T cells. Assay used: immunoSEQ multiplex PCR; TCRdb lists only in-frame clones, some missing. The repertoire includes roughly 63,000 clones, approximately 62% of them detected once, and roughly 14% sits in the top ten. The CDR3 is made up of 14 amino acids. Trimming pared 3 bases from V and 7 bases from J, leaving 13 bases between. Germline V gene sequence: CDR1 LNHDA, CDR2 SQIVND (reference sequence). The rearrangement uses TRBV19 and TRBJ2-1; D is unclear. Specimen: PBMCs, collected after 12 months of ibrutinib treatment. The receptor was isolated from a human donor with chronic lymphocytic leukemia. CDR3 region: CASSIIGPWNEQFF. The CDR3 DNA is TGTGCCAGTAGTATTATAGGACCGTGGAATGAGCAGTTCTTC.